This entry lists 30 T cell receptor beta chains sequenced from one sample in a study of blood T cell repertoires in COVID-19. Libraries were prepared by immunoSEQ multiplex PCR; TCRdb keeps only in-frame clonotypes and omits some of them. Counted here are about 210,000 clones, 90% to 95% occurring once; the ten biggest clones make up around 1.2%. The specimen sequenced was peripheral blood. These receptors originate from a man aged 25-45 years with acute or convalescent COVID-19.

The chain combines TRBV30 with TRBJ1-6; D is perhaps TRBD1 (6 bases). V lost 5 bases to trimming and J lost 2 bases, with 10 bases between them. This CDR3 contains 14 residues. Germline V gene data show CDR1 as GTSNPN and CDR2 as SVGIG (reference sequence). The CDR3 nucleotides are TGTGCCTGGGACCGACAGGCCTATAATTCACCCCTCCACTTT. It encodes CAWDRQAYNSPLHF.

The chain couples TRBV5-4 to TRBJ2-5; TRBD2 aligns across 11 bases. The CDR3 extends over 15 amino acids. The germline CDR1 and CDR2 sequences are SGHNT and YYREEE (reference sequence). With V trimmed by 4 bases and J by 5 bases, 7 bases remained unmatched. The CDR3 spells CASSRQLAGVETQYF. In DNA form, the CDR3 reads TGTGCCAGCAGCCGACAACTAGCGGGAGTTGAGACCCAGTACTTC. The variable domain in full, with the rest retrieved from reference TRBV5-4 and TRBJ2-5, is ETGVTQSPTHLIKTRGQQVTLRCSSQSGHNTVSWYQQALGQGPQFIFQYYREEENGRGNFPPRFSGLQFPNYSSELNVNALELDDSALYLCASSRQLAGVETQYFGPGTRLLVL.

This chain's CDR3 is CASRHGTSGRGGQETQYF. CDR3 nucleotides: TGTGCCAGCAGACACGGGACTAGCGGGAGGGGGGGACAAGAGACCCAGTACTTC. V usage is TRBV2 and J usage is TRBJ2-5; 16 bases agree with TRBD2. The CDR3 runs to 18 residues. CDR1 is SNHLY, CDR2 FYNNEI, per germline. The junction had 9 bases not matched to a gene; V was cut back by 6 bases and J by 2 bases.

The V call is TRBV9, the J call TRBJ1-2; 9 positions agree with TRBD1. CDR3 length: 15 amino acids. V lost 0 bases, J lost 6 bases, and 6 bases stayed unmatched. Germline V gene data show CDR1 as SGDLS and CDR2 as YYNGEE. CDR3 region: CASSVEWGQGDGYTF. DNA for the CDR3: TGTGCCAGCAGCGTAGAATGGGGACAGGGAGATGGCTACACCTTC.

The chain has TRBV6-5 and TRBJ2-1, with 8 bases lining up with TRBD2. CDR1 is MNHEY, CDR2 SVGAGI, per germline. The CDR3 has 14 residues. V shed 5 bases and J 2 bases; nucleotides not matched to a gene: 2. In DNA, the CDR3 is TGTGCCAGCAGTCTTAGCGGGGCCTACAATGAGCAGTTCTTC. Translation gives CASSLSGAYNEQFF.

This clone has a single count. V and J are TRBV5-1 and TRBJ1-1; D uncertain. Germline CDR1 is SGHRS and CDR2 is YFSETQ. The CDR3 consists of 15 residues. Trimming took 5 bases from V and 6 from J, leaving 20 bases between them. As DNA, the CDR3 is TGCGCCAGCAGACTTTCTCCGCAGCTGAGGGCTGAAGCTTTCTTT. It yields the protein CASRLSPQLRAEAFF.

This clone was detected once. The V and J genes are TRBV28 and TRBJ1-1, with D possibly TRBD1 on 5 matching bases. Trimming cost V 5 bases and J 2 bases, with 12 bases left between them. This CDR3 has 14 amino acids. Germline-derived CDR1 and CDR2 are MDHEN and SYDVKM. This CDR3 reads CASSTPWGNTEAFF. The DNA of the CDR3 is TGTGCCAGCAGTACCCCTTGGGGCAACACTGAAGCTTTCTTT. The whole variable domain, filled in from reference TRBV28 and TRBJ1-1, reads DVKVTQSSRYLVKRTGEKVFLECVQDMDHENMFWYRQDPGLGLRLIYFSYDVKMKEKGDIPEGYSVSREKKERFSLILESASTNQTSMYLCASSTPWGNTEAFFGQGTRLTVV.

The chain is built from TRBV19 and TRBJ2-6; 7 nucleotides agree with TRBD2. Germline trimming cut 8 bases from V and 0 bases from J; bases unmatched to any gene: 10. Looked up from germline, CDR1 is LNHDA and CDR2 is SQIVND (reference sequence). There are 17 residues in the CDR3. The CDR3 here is CASFGRAGPSGANVLTF. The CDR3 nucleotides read TGTGCCAGTTTTGGGAGGGCAGGGCCCTCTGGGGCCAACGTCCTGACTTTC.

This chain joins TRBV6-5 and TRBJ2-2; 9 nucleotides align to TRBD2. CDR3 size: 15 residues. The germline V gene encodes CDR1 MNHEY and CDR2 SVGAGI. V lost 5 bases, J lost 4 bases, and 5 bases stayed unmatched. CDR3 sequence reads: CASSLLAGFTGELFF. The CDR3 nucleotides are TGTGCCAGCAGTCTCCTAGCGGGGTTCACCGGGGAGCTGTTTTTT.

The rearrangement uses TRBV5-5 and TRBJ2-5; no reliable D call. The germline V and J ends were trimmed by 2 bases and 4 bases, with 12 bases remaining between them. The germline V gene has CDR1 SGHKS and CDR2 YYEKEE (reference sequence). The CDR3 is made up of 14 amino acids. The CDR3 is CASSLPVGAETQYF. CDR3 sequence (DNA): TGTGCCAGCAGCTTACCCGTCGGAGCAGAGACCCAGTACTTC. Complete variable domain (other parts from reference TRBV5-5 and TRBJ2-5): DAGVTQSPTHLIKTRGQQVTLRCSPISGHKSVSWYQQVLGQGPQFIFQYYEKEERGRGNFPDRFSARQFPNYSSELNVNALLLGDSALYLCASSLPVGAETQYFGPGTRLLVL.

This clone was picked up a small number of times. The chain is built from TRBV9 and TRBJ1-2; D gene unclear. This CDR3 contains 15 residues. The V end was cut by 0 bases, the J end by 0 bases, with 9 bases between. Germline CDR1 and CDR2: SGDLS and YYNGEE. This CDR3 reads CASSVEGGSNYGYTF. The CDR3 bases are TGTGCCAGCAGCGTAGAAGGAGGTTCTAACTATGGCTACACCTTC.

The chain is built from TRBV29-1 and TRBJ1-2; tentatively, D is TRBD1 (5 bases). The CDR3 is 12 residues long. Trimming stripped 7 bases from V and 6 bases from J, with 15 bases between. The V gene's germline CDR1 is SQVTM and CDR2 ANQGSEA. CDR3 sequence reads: CSAPRGGNGYTF. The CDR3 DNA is TGCAGCGCCCCACGGGGCGGGAATGGCTACACCTTC.

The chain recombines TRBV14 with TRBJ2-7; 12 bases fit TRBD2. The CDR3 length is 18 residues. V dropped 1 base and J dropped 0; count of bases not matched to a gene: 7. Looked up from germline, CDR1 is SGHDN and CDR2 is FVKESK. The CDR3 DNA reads TGTGCCAGCAGCCAAGGACTAGCGGGAGAGCTAGGCTCCTACGAGCAGTACTTC. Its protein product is CASSQGLAGELGSYEQYF.

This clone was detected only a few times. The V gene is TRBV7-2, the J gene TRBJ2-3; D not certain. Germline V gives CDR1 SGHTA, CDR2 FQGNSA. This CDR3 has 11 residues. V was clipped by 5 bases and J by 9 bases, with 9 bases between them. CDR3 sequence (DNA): TGTGCCAGCAGCCTAGATTTAACGCAGTATTTT. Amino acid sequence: CASSLDLTQYF.

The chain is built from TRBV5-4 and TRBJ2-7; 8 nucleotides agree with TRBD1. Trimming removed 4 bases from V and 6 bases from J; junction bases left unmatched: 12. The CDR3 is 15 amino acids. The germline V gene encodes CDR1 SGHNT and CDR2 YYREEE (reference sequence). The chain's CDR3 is CASSLGSQGASEQYF. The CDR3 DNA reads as TGTGCCAGCAGCCTTGGCTCGCAGGGGGCAAGCGAGCAGTACTTC.

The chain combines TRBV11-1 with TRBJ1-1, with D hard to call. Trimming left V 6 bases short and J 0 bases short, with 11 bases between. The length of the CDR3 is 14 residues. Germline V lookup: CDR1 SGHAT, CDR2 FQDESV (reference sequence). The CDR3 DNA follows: TGTGCCAGCAGTGGCGAGGTCTTGAACACTGAAGCTTTCTTT. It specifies CASSGEVLNTEAFF.

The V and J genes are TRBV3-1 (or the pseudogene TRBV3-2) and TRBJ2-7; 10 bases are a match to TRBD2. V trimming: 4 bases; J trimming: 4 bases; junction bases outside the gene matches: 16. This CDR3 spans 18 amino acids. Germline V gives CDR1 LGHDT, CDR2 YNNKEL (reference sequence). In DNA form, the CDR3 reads TGTGCCAGCAGCCGGCTAGCGGGGGCCCTGGGGGGCTTTTACGAGCAGTACTTC. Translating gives CASSRLAGALGGFYEQYF.

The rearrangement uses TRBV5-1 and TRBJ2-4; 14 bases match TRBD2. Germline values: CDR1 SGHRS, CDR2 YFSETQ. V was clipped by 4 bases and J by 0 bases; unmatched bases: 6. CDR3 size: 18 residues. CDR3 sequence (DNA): TGCGCCAGCAGCCCGGGACTAGCGGGGGCCTTAGCCAAAAACATTCAGTACTTC. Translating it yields CASSPGLAGALAKNIQYF.

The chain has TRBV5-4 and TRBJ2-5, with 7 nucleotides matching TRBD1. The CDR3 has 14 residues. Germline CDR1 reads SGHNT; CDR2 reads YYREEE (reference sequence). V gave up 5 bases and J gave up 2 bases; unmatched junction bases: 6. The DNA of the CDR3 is TGTGCCAGCAGTAGGGGGACAGAACAAGAGACCCAGTACTTC. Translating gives CASSRGTEQETQYF.

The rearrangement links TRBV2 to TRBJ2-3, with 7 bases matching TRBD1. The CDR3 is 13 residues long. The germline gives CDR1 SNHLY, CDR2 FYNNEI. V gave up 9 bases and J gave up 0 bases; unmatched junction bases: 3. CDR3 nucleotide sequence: TGTGCCAGGGGGACAGCTAGCACAGATACGCAGTATTTT. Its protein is CARGTASTDTQYF.

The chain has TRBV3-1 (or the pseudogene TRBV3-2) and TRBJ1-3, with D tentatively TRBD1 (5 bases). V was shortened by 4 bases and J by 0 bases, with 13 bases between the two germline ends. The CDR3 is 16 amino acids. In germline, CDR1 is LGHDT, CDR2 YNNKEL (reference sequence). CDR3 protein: CASSRNLDSSGNTIYF. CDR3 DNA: TGTGCCAGCAGCCGCAACCTCGACAGCTCTGGAAACACCATATATTTT.

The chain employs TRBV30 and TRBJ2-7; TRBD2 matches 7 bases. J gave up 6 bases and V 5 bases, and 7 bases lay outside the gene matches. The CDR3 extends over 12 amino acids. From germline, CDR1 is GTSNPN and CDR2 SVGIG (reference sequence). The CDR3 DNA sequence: TGTGCCTGGGGACTAGATCAGGGCGAGCAGTACTTC. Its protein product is CAWGLDQGEQYF.

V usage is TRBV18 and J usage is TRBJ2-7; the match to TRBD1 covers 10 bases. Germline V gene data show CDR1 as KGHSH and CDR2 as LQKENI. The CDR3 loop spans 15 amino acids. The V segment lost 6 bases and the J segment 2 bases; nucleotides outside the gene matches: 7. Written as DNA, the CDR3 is TGTGCCAGCTCTCTCCGGGACAGGGGCACCTACGAGCAGTACTTC. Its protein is CASSLRDRGTYEQYF.

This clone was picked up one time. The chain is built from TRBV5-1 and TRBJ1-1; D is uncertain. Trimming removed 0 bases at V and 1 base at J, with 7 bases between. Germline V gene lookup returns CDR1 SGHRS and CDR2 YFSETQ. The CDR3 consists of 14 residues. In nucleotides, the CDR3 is TGCGCCAGCAGCTTGGGCGGCCCGAACACTGAAGCTTTCTTT. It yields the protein CASSLGGPNTEAFF.

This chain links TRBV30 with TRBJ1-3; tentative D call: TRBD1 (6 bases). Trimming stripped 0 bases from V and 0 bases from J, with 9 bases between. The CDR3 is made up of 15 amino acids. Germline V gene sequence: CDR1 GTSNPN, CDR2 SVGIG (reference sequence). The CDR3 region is CAWSVSGASGNTIYF. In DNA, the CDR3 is TGTGCCTGGAGTGTATCAGGGGCCTCTGGAAACACCATATATTTT.

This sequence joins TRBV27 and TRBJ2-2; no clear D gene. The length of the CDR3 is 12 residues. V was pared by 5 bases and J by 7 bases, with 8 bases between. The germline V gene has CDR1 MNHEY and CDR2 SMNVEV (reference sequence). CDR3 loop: CASSPGFGELFF. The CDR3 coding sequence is TGTGCCAGCAGTCCCGGGTTCGGGGAGCTGTTTTTT.

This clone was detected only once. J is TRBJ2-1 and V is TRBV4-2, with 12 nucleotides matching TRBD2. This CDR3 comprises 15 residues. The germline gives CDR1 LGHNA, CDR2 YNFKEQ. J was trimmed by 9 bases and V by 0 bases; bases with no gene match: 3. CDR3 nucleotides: TGTGCCAGCAGCCAAGAACTAGCGGGAGGTAGTGAGCAGTTCTTC. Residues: CASSQELAGGSEQFF.

CDR3 bases: TGTGCCAGCAGCAAAATCTCGCGTAGCTCCTACGAGCAGTACTTC. This translates into CASSKISRSSYEQYF. The rearrangement uses TRBV21-1 and TRBJ2-7; TRBD2 was called by the table and not checked on the DNA. TRBV21-1 counts as a pseudogene. The CDR3 sequence is 15 residues long.

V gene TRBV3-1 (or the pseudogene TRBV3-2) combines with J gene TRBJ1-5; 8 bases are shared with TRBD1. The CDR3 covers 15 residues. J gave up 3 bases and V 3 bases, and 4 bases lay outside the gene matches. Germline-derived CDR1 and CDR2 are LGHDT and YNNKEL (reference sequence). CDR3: CASSQRQGSNQPQHF. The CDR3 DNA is TGTGCCAGCAGCCAGAGACAGGGGTCCAATCAGCCCCAGCATTTT.

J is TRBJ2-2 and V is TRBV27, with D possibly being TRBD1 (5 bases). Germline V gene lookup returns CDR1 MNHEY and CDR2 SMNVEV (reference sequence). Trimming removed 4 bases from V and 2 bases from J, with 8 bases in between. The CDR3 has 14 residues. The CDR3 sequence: CASSYQGNTGELFF. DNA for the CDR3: TGTGCCAGCAGTTACCAGGGTAACACCGGGGAGCTGTTTTTT.